The rows below give T cell receptor beta chains drawn from one sample of a study of T cells in lung cancer brain metastases. Sequencing used immunoSEQ multiplex PCR; TCRdb keeps in-frame clones, though not all of them. Of 1,700 or so clones listed, approximately 90% were seen once; the top ten hold 6.3%. Sequencing was performed on tumor tissue from a brain metastasis. The receptors were gathered from a man aged 55 to 70 with non-small cell lung cancer that had spread to the brain. CDR3s include the opening cysteine and the closing phenylalanine or tryptophan. The D gene is left open where the match is weak. Some rows have no size entry. The others give once, few or many, or a class for an expanded clone.

d_gene,j_gene,abundance,v_gene,CDR3aa,CDR3nt
TRBD1,TRBJ1-2,.,TRBV6-1,CASSSGTGDYGYTF,TGTGCCAGCAGTTCGGGGACAGGGGACTATGGCTACACCTTC
TRBD1,TRBJ1-3,.,TRBV5-4,CASSLEGDRGRDTIYF,TGTGCCAGCAGCTTGGAGGGGGACAGGGGGCGTGACACCATATATTTT
.,TRBJ2-2,.,TRBV4-2,CASSPTGNTGELFF,TGTGCCAGCAGCCCAACAGGGAACACCGGGGAGCTGTTTTTT
TRBD2,TRBJ2-5,.,TRBV13,CASSLEGTSGGAGTQETQYF,TGTGCCAGCAGCTTAGAAGGGACTAGCGGGGGGGCCGGGACACAAGAGACCCAGTACTTC
TRBD2,TRBJ2-1,once,TRBV7-3,CASSATGTRDEQFF,TGTGCCAGCAGCGCAACCGGGACTAGGGATGAGCAGTTCTTC
TRBD1,TRBJ1-2,once,TRBV5-5,CATGTGGEGRYGYTF,TGTGCCACCGGGACAGGGGGTGAAGGGCGCTATGGCTACACCTTC
TRBD2,TRBJ2-7,.,TRBV5-1,CASSPGTSGRKPSYEQYF,TGCGCCAGCAGCCCCGGGACTAGCGGGAGGAAACCCTCCTACGAGCAGTACTTC
.,TRBJ2-7,.,TRBV11-2,CASSLPGPAEQYF,TGTGCCAGCAGCTTACCGGGCCCCGCCGAGCAGTACTTC
TRBD2,TRBJ2-1,.,TRBV18,CASSPKVLAGDNEQFF,TGTGCCAGCTCACCAAAGGTACTAGCGGGAGATAATGAGCAGTTCTTC
.,TRBJ1-2,.,TRBV18,CASSPETVPYGYTF,TGTGCCAGCTCACCAGAGACAGTGCCCTATGGCTACACCTTC
TRBD1,TRBJ2-3,once,TRBV10-2,CASSKGGPTDTQYF,TGCGCCAGCAGTAAAGGGGGCCCCACAGATACGCAGTATTTT
TRBD2,TRBJ2-7,.,TRBV13,CASSSREGLPYEQYF,TGTGCCAGCAGCTCCCGGGAGGGTCTTCCCTACGAGCAGTACTTC
TRBD1,TRBJ1-1,.,TRBV11-2,CASSRDRGGEAFF,TGTGCCAGCAGCCGCGACAGGGGCGGGGAAGCTTTCTTT
TRBD2,TRBJ2-3,once,TRBV7-7,CASSLGWTSGTDTQYF,TGTGCCAGCAGCTTAGGATGGACTAGCGGCACAGATACGCAGTATTTT
.,TRBJ2-5,.,TRBV11-2,CASSLGPMGQETQYF,TGTGCCAGCAGCTTAGGTCCAATGGGACAAGAGACCCAGTACTTC
TRBD1,TRBJ2-7,.,TRBV9,CASKGDSYEQYF,TGTGCCAGCAAAGGGGACAGCTACGAGCAGTACTTC
.,TRBJ2-7,few,TRBV7-8,CASSGVGYSYEQYF,TGTGCCAGCAGCGGGGTGGGGTACTCCTACGAGCAGTACTTC
.,TRBJ2-7,.,TRBV19,CASLGAGAYEQYF,TGTGCCAGCCTCGGGGCAGGAGCCTACGAGCAGTACTTC
TRBD2,TRBJ2-5,.,TRBV5-4,CASSWGGQETQYF,TGTGCCAGCAGCTGGGGGGGCCAAGAGACCCAGTACTTC
.,TRBJ1-4,.,TRBV29-1,CSAGRDEKLFF,TGCAGTGCGGGGAGGGATGAAAAACTGTTTTTT
.,TRBJ2-1,.,TRBV29-1,CSVRSYNEQFF,TGCAGCGTTCGTAGTTACAATGAGCAGTTCTTC
.,TRBJ2-1,.,TRBV2,CASISQGEQFF,TGTGCCAGCATTTCCCAGGGGGAGCAGTTCTTC
.,TRBJ2-1,.,TRBV2,CASSSELYNEQFF,TGTGCCAGCAGTTCCGAGTTGTACAATGAGCAGTTCTTC
.,TRBJ2-2,.,TRBV19,CASNQGRAGELFF,TGTGCCAGCAACCAGGGGCGGGCCGGGGAGCTGTTTTTT
.,TRBJ1-1,.,TRBV15,CATSRGQNLNTEAFF,TGTGCCACCAGCAGAGGACAGAACCTGAACACTGAAGCTTTCTTT
TRBD2,TRBJ2-7,.,TRBV4-1,CASSQGTSGRLSYEQYF,TGCGCCAGCAGCCAAGGGACTAGCGGGAGGCTCTCCTACGAGCAGTACTTC
.,TRBJ1-6,.,TRBV4-1,CASSQAGGGSPLHF,TGCGCCAGCAGCCAAGCCGGGGGCGGCTCACCCCTCCACTTT
TRBD1,TRBJ1-1,.,TRBV30,CAWSRQGSTEAFF,TGTGCCTGGAGTCGACAGGGGAGCACTGAAGCTTTCTTT
.,TRBJ1-5,.,TRBV6-6,CASGEVNHQPQHF,TGTGCCAGCGGAGAAGTCAATCATCAGCCCCAGCATTTT
.,TRBJ2-7,large,TRBV29-1,CSVEAGREYEQYF,TGCAGCGTTGAGGCGGGACGCGAATACGAGCAGTACTTC
.,TRBJ2-4,.,TRBV5-1,CASSAGGAKNIQYF,TGCGCCAGCAGCGCTGGGGGGGCCAAAAACATTCAGTACTTC
.,TRBJ1-6,.,TRBV2,CASSEASSYNSPLHF,TGTGCCAGCTCGGAAGCTAGCTCCTATAATTCACCCCTCCACTTT